Below, 18 T cell receptor beta chains from the same sample are listed, as sequenced in a study of cytomegalovirus exposure and HLA in healthy donors. The PCR made use of 60 Vbeta and 13 Jbeta primers. TCRdb's copy holds only in-frame clones and misses some; the assay was immunoSEQ multiplex PCR. The profile shows 100,000 to 150,000 clones, about 80% of them singletons. Sequenced sample: PBMCs. The origin of the receptors is a woman aged 40-49 years in good health and CMV-seronegative.

The genes are TRBV15 and TRBJ2-7, with a weak D call TRBD1 (6 bases). This CDR3 spans 16 amino acids. Per the germline V gene, CDR1 is LNHNV and CDR2 is YYDKDF (reference sequence). The germline V and J ends were trimmed by 0 bases and 4 bases, with 16 bases remaining between them. In DNA, the CDR3 is TGTGCCACCAGCAGAGACGGTGGGGGCGGGTGGTACGAGCAGTACTTC. This codes for CATSRDGGGGWYEQYF.

The chain recombines TRBV5-4 with TRBJ1-3, with D possibly matching TRBD1 (5 bases). This CDR3 has 17 amino acids. V lost 0 bases and J lost 0, with 13 bases in between. CDR1 and CDR2 (germline): SGHNT, YYREEE (reference sequence). The CDR3 reads CASSLEPQGVSGNTIYF. The CDR3, as DNA: TGTGCCAGCAGCTTGGAACCGCAGGGCGTCTCTGGAAACACCATATATTTT.

A few counts support this clone. The CDR3 sequence is CASRNREETQYF. As DNA, the CDR3 is TGTGCCAGTAGAAACAGGGAAGAGACCCAGTACTTC. The V and J genes are TRBV19 and TRBJ2-5, with D tentatively TRBD1 (6 bases). This CDR3 region has 12 residues. The V and J ends lost 6 bases and 3 bases respectively, with 8 bases between them. Germline-derived CDR1 and CDR2 are LNHDA and SQIVND (reference sequence).

The rearrangement uses TRBV28 and TRBJ2-1, with 9 bases identical to TRBD2. CDR1 MDHEN and CDR2 SYDVKM come from the germline V gene. Unmatched junction bases numbered 23, after V lost 7 bases and J lost 10 bases. The CDR3 extends over 18 amino acids. This chain's CDR3 is CASTGGVAGEGGRWEQFF. Written as DNA, the CDR3 is TGTGCCAGCACCGGGGGGGTAGCGGGGGAGGGGGGTAGATGGGAGCAGTTCTTC.

This rearrangement joins TRBV4-1 to TRBJ1-1, with 10 bases matching TRBD1. The germline CDR1 and CDR2 sequences are MGHRA and YSYEKL. The CDR3 spans 16 residues. V was pared by 3 bases and J by 1 base, with 5 bases of the junction left unmatched. Here the CDR3 reads CASSHPRQGANTEAFF. DNA of the CDR3: TGCGCCAGCAGCCACCCCAGACAGGGGGCGAACACTGAAGCTTTCTTT.

The chain is built from TRBV6-1 and TRBJ2-1, with 7 bases that match TRBD2. Trimming at V came to 4 bases and at J to 2 bases, leaving 8 bases not matched to a gene. Germline-derived CDR1 and CDR2 are MNHNS and SASEGT. CDR3 size: 16 residues. The CDR3 nucleotides are TGTGCCAGCAGTGCCGGGAGGCGAGCGACCTACAATGAGCAGTTCTTC. It yields the protein CASSAGRRATYNEQFF.

The genes are TRBV4-3 and TRBJ2-7, with 9 bases that match TRBD1. Germline V gives CDR1 LGHNA, CDR2 YSLEER. CDR3 length: 14 amino acids. V was pared by 1 base and J by 7 bases, with 5 bases of the junction left unmatched. The CDR3 here is CASSQATGGGEQYF. The CDR3 DNA reads as TGCGCCAGCAGCCAAGCGACAGGGGGTGGGGAGCAGTACTTC.

The genes are TRBV4-3 and TRBJ2-7, with 8 bases that match TRBD2. Trimming at V came to 5 bases and at J to 2 bases, leaving 14 bases not matched to a gene. CDR1 LGHNA and CDR2 YSLEER come from the germline V gene. This CDR3 is 17 amino acids long. CDR3 residues: CASSARTAGEHPYEQYF. The CDR3, as DNA: TGCGCCAGCAGCGCCCGGACAGCGGGAGAACATCCCTACGAGCAGTACTTC.

The chain is built from TRBV6-6 and TRBJ1-2; tentative D call: TRBD1 (6 bases). CDR1 MNHNY and CDR2 SVGAGI come from the germline V gene (reference sequence). The CDR3 has 13 amino acids. V was cut by 4 bases and J by 7 bases, with 13 bases left in between. The CDR3 bases are TGTGCCAGCAGTTCGCAGGGGATGGCTGGCTACACCTTC. Translation: CASSSQGMAGYTF.

J is TRBJ2-7 and V is TRBV27, with 8 positions matching TRBD1. Germline assignment: CDR1 MNHEY and CDR2 SMNVEV (reference sequence). The trim removed 6 bases at V and 5 bases at J, leaving 9 bases unmatched. The CDR3 extends over 14 amino acids. The CDR3 DNA follows: TGTGCCAGCAGGCTAAGGGACAGGTTCAACGAGCAGTACTTC. It encodes CASRLRDRFNEQYF.

This chain uses TRBV28 with TRBJ2-7, with D maybe TRBD1 (6 bases). This CDR3 has 16 amino acids. Trimming stripped 5 bases from V and 2 bases from J, with 19 bases between. CDR1 MDHEN and CDR2 SYDVKM come from the germline V gene. CDR3 nucleotide sequence: TGTGCCAGCAGTCCCCCTATCTCTCAGGGGACCTACGAGCAGTACTTC. Protein product: CASSPPISQGTYEQYF.

The chain carries TRBV11-2 and TRBJ2-1, with unresolved D. CDR3 length: 15 amino acids. Germline values: CDR1 SGHAT, CDR2 FQNNGV. Trimming removed 1 base from V and 10 bases from J, with 17 bases in between. CDR3 DNA sequence: TGTGCCAGCAGCTTAGCGCAGTTCGATTCGTCGGAGCAGTTCTTC. Its protein is CASSLAQFDSSEQFF.

This clone appeared a few times. Other DNA sequences within the sample encode an identical CDR3. The rearrangement uses TRBV5-4 and TRBJ1-2; D may be TRBD1 (6 bases). Trimming left V 4 bases short and J 2 bases short, with 9 bases between. This CDR3 has 13 amino acids. Germline V gene sequence: CDR1 SGHNT, CDR2 YYREEE (reference sequence). CDR3 sequence (DNA): TGTGCCAGCAGCCCTGACAGGAACTATGGCTACACCTTC. Amino acid sequence: CASSPDRNYGYTF.

The chain recombines TRBV10-3 with TRBJ2-7; 12 bases are a match to TRBD1. Germline loops: CDR1 ENHRY, CDR2 SYGVKD. Unmatched junction bases numbered 10, after V lost 7 bases and J lost 3 bases. The CDR3 totals 16 residues. The CDR3 DNA follows: TGTGCCATCACCAAGGGACAGGGGGCGAACTACTACGAGCAGTACTTC. It specifies CAITKGQGANYYEQYF.

The gene calls are TRBV7-2 and TRBJ2-5; 8 bases line up with TRBD1. CDR1 SGHTA and CDR2 FQGNSA come from the germline V gene. V was pared by 5 bases and J by 0 bases, with 5 bases of the junction left unmatched. CDR3 length: 15 residues. CDR3 bases: TGTGCCAGCAGCGAAGGGACAGGCAACCAAGAGACCCAGTACTTC. Translated: CASSEGTGNQETQYF. Filled out from reference TRBV7-2 and TRBJ2-5, the complete variable domain reads GAGVSQSPSNKVTEKGKDVELRCDPISGHTALYWYRQSLGQGLEFLIYFQGNSAPDKSGLPSDRFSAERTGGSVSTLTIQRTQQEDSAVYLCASSEGTGNQETQYFGPGTRLLVL.

This clone was recorded a few times. The chain combines TRBV6-1 with TRBJ2-7, with D perhaps matching TRBD2 (6 bases). The CDR3 loop spans 14 amino acids. Germline V CDR1 and CDR2: MNHNS, SASEGT. V lost 8 bases, J lost 2 bases, and 16 bases lay in between. The CDR3 is CASPPGGGAYEQYF. Here the CDR3 DNA reads TGTGCCAGCCCTCCTGGGGGAGGAGCCTACGAGCAGTACTTC.

This clone is a singleton in its sample. The genes are TRBV28 and TRBJ2-7; 10 bases are a match to TRBD1. Germline V lookup: CDR1 MDHEN, CDR2 SYDVKM. The J segment lost 2 bases and the V segment lost 2 bases, leaving 0 bases of the junction unmatched. This CDR3 region has 14 residues. CDR3 sequence (DNA): TGTGCCAGCAGTTTAGACAGGGGGCCCTACGAGCAGTACTTC. Residues: CASSLDRGPYEQYF.

J is TRBJ1-3 and V is TRBV10-1; possible D gene TRBD1, 5 bases. CDR1 and CDR2 from the germline V gene are WNHNN and SYGVQD (reference sequence). This CDR3 contains 15 residues. With 6 bases removed from V and 2 bases from J, the gap between germline ends came to 14 bases. The CDR3 region has the DNA TGCGCCAGCAGAGCATCTCAGGGTGCTGGAAACACCATATATTTT. It is translated as CASRASQGAGNTIYF.